This T cell receptor (beta chain) was sequenced for a study of regulatory T cells in long-lasting Graves disease. The CDR3 runs to 16 residues. The germline V gene encodes CDR1 SEHNR and CDR2 FQNEAQ (reference sequence). Trimming cost V 4 bases and J 3 bases, with 16 bases left between them. Investigators prepared the TCR beta libraries by applying iRepertoire HTBI primers and Arm-PCR of CDR3 regions. From the multiplex PCR reads, TCRdb called clonotypes with MiXCR, one entry per CDR3 protein. This table has 550,000 to 650,000 distinct CDR3 sequences, about 15% appearing once. Described time point: newly diagnosed GD, antithyroid drugs for less than 3 months. From PBMCs, RNA was extracted and then used to make the TCR library. Another study also made use of these data, one on T cells in Graves' hyperthyroidism and ophthalmopathy.

This clonotype was sampled from a man younger than 35 with Graves disease. Sequences were derived from peripheral blood mononuclear cells (PBMCs), sampled at new diagnosis, from a patient treated with antithyroid drugs. This chain uses TRBV7-9 with TRBJ1-5; D is possibly TRBD1 (5 bases). The CDR3 reads CASSSDSHPLNQPQHF. The CDR3, as DNA: TGTGCCAGCAGCTCCGACAGTCACCCTCTCAATCAGCCCCAGCATTTT.